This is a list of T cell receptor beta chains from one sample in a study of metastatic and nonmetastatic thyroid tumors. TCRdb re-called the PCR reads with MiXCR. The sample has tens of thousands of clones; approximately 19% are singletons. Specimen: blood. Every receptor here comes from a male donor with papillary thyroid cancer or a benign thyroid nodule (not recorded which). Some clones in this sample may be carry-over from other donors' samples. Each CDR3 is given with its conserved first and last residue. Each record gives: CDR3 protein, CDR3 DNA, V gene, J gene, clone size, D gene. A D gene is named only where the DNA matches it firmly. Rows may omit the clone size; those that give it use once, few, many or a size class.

CDR3 protein: CAWKLRGIGSPLHF
CDR3 DNA: TGTGCCTGGAAGCTCCGGGGGATTGGTTCACCCCTCCACTTT
V gene: TRBV30
J gene: TRBJ1-6
clone size: many
D gene: .

CDR3 protein: CASSHRTGASYEQYF
CDR3 DNA: TGTGCCAGCAGCCATCGGACAGGGGCCTCCTACGAGCAGTACTTC
V gene: TRBV12-3/TRBV12-4
J gene: TRBJ2-7
clone size: few
D gene: TRBD1

CDR3 protein: CASSLGQGAFFRADTQYF
CDR3 DNA: TGTGCCAGCAGCTTGGGACAGGGGGCTTTTTTTCGGGCAGATACGCAGTATTTT
V gene: TRBV5-4
J gene: TRBJ2-3
clone size: few
D gene: TRBD1

CDR3 protein: CASSPRDTYYEQYF
CDR3 DNA: TGTGCCAGCAGCCCGAGGGACACCTATTACGAGCAGTACTTC
V gene: TRBV7-9
J gene: TRBJ2-7
clone size: many
D gene: .

CDR3 protein: CATGLAGGPDTQYF
CDR3 DNA: TGTGCCACCGGACTAGCGGGAGGCCCAGATACGCAGTATTTT
V gene: TRBV24-1
J gene: TRBJ2-3
clone size: few
D gene: TRBD2

CDR3 protein: CASRMEERESIEQFF
CDR3 DNA: TGTGCCAGCAGGATGGAGGAACGGGAGTCAATTGAGCAGTTCTTC
V gene: TRBV28
J gene: TRBJ2-1
clone size: medium-sized
D gene: .

CDR3 protein: CASSFGGANTIYF
CDR3 DNA: TGCGCCAGCAGCTTTGGAGGGGCCAACACCATATATTTT
V gene: TRBV5-1
J gene: TRBJ1-3
clone size: many
D gene: .

CDR3 protein: CASTETGQGDTEAFF
CDR3 DNA: TGTGCCAGCACCGAAACGGGGCAGGGGGACACTGAAGCTTTCTTT
V gene: TRBV9
J gene: TRBJ1-1
clone size: many
D gene: TRBD1

CDR3 protein: CASSADGNTEAFF
CDR3 DNA: TGTGCCAGCAGCGCTGACGGGAACACTGAAGCTTTCTTT
V gene: TRBV7-6
J gene: TRBJ1-1
clone size: many
D gene: .

CDR3 protein: CASSPGASDTQYF
CDR3 DNA: TGTGCCAGCTCCCCGGGGGCTTCAGATACGCAGTATTTT
V gene: TRBV18
J gene: TRBJ2-3
clone size: many
D gene: .

CDR3 protein: CASSLVVSGNEHLF
CDR3 DNA: TGTGCCAGCAGCTTAGTTGTTAGCGGCAATGAGCATCTCTTC
V gene: TRBV11-1
J gene: TRBJ2-1
clone size: .
D gene: .

CDR3 protein: CASSDSGGPDTQYF
CDR3 DNA: TGTGCCAGCAGTGACTCGGGGGGCCCAGATACGCAGTATTTT
V gene: TRBV6-4
J gene: TRBJ2-3
clone size: few
D gene: .

CDR3 protein: CAISATDNEQFF
CDR3 DNA: TGTGCCATCAGCGCTACAGACAATGAGCAGTTCTTC
V gene: TRBV10-3
J gene: TRBJ2-1
clone size: many
D gene: .

CDR3 protein: CSARQGAEAFF
CDR3 DNA: TGCAGTGCTAGGCAGGGCGCTGAAGCTTTCTTT
V gene: TRBV20-1
J gene: TRBJ1-1
clone size: many
D gene: .

CDR3 protein: CAWRDTGGSNSPLHF
CDR3 DNA: TGTGCCTGGAGGGACACAGGGGGAAGTAATTCACCCCTCCACTTT
V gene: TRBV30
J gene: TRBJ1-6
clone size: .
D gene: TRBD1

CDR3 protein: CASSFLAGGGTQYF
CDR3 DNA: TGTGCCAGCAGCTTTCTAGCGGGAGGGGGGACCCAGTACTTC
V gene: TRBV11-2
J gene: TRBJ2-5
clone size: .
D gene: TRBD2

CDR3 protein: CASSFRTDNSNQPQHF
CDR3 DNA: TGTGCCAGCAGTTTTAGGACCGATAATAGCAATCAGCCCCAGCATTTT
V gene: TRBV28
J gene: TRBJ1-5
clone size: many
D gene: .

CDR3 protein: CAGSENRGIYANQPQHF
CDR3 DNA: TGTGCCGGCAGTGAGAACAGGGGGATTTACGCCAATCAGCCCCAGCATTTT
V gene: TRBV2
J gene: TRBJ1-5
clone size: many
D gene: TRBD1

CDR3 protein: CASSLSDRLAGNTIYF
CDR3 DNA: TGCGCCAGCAGCTTGAGTGACAGGTTGGCTGGAAACACCATATATTTT
V gene: TRBV5-1
J gene: TRBJ1-3
clone size: few
D gene: .

CDR3 protein: CAINLAGAHTREAFF
CDR3 DNA: TGTGCCATCAACTTAGCTGGGGCCCACACGAGAGAAGCTTTCTTT
V gene: TRBV7-9
J gene: TRBJ1-1
clone size: .
D gene: .

CDR3 protein: CASMPTGVNTGAFF
CDR3 DNA: TGTGCCAGCATGCCGACAGGGGTTAACACTGGAGCTTTCTTT
V gene: TRBV28
J gene: TRBJ1-1
clone size: .
D gene: TRBD1

CDR3 protein: CASSYSSGSTDTQYF
CDR3 DNA: TGTGCCAGCAGCTACTCTAGCGGGAGCACAGATACGCAGTATTTT
V gene: TRBV7-9
J gene: TRBJ2-3
clone size: many
D gene: TRBD2

CDR3 protein: CASSYSKANEQYF
CDR3 DNA: TGTGCCAGCAGTTACTCGAAGGCTAACGAGCAGTACTTC
V gene: TRBV6-5
J gene: TRBJ2-7
clone size: medium-sized
D gene: .

CDR3 protein: CASSILGGGELFF
CDR3 DNA: TGTGCCAGCAGTATTCTGGGAGGCGGGGAGCTATTTTTT
V gene: TRBV28
J gene: TRBJ2-2
clone size: .
D gene: .

CDR3 protein: CASSSGTAHYGYTF
CDR3 DNA: TGTGCCAGCAGTTCGGGGACAGCCCACTATGGCTACACCTTC
V gene: TRBV6-1
J gene: TRBJ1-2
clone size: few
D gene: TRBD1

CDR3 protein: CASSLASGFQGGNEQFF
CDR3 DNA: TGCGCCAGCAGCTTGGCCTCGGGCTTCCAGGGGGGCAATGAGCAGTTCTTC
V gene: TRBV5-1
J gene: TRBJ2-1
clone size: .
D gene: .

CDR3 protein: CASSEFGNTGELFF
CDR3 DNA: TGTGCCAGCAGTGAATTTGGAAACACCGGGGAGCTGTTTTTT
V gene: TRBV6-4
J gene: TRBJ2-2
clone size: large
D gene: .

CDR3 protein: CSVPTDNTEAFF
CDR3 DNA: TGCAGCGTTCCGACAGACAACACTGAAGCTTTCTTT
V gene: TRBV29-1
J gene: TRBJ1-1
clone size: many
D gene: .

CDR3 protein: CASSPKAGVGYTF
CDR3 DNA: TGCGCCAGCAGCCCTAAAGCGGGGGTGGGCTACACCTTC
V gene: TRBV5-1
J gene: TRBJ1-2
clone size: .
D gene: .

CDR3 protein: CAISESSGSPDTQYF
CDR3 DNA: TGTGCCATCAGTGAGTCTAGCGGGAGCCCAGATACGCAGTATTTT
V gene: TRBV10-3
J gene: TRBJ2-3
clone size: many
D gene: TRBD2

CDR3 protein: CASSLDARDRDNSPLHF
CDR3 DNA: TGCGCCAGCAGCCTGGATGCTCGGGACAGGGATAATTCACCCCTCCACTTT
V gene: TRBV5-1
J gene: TRBJ1-6
clone size: .
D gene: TRBD1

CDR3 protein: CSVEEGGGETQYF
CDR3 DNA: TGCAGCGTTGAGGAGGGGGGTGGGGAGACCCAGTACTTC
V gene: TRBV29-1
J gene: TRBJ2-5
clone size: many
D gene: .

CDR3 protein: CASSPGQGEYNEQFF
CDR3 DNA: TGTGCCAGCAGCCCCGGACAGGGGGAATACAATGAGCAGTTCTTC
V gene: TRBV11-2
J gene: TRBJ2-1
clone size: many
D gene: TRBD1

CDR3 protein: CASQVGARGELFF
CDR3 DNA: TGTGCCAGCCAAGTGGGGGCGAGAGGGGAGCTGTTTTTT
V gene: TRBV12-3/TRBV12-4
J gene: TRBJ2-2
clone size: few
D gene: .

CDR3 protein: CSARGDVTYEQYF
CDR3 DNA: TGCAGTGCTAGAGGCGACGTCACCTACGAGCAGTACTTC
V gene: TRBV20-1
J gene: TRBJ2-7
clone size: many
D gene: .

CDR3 protein: CASSREQGLSGYTF
CDR3 DNA: TGTGCCAGCAGCCGCGAGCAGGGGTTGAGTGGCTACACCTTC
V gene: TRBV3-1
J gene: TRBJ1-2
clone size: .
D gene: .

CDR3 protein: CASSSGLAGLQETQYF
CDR3 DNA: TGTGCCAGCAGCTCCGGACTAGCGGGACTTCAAGAGACCCAGTACTTC
V gene: TRBV5-4
J gene: TRBJ2-5
clone size: .
D gene: TRBD2

CDR3 protein: CSASFSGRSQETQYF
CDR3 DNA: TGCAGTGCTAGTTTTAGCGGGAGGAGCCAAGAGACCCAGTACTTC
V gene: TRBV20-1
J gene: TRBJ2-5
clone size: many
D gene: TRBD2

CDR3 protein: CASSLEGRGNTEAFF
CDR3 DNA: TGTGCCAGCAGCTTAGAGGGCAGGGGGAACACTGAAGCTTTCTTT
V gene: TRBV11-2
J gene: TRBJ1-1
clone size: many
D gene: .

CDR3 protein: CASSQIDRENTEAFF
CDR3 DNA: TGTGCCAGCAGCCAGATAGACAGGGAGAACACTGAAGCTTTCTTT
V gene: TRBV3-1
J gene: TRBJ1-1
clone size: .
D gene: TRBD1

CDR3 protein: CASTVAGGTYYNEQFF
CDR3 DNA: TGTGCCAGCACTGTCGCGGGAGGGACCTACTACAATGAGCAGTTCTTC
V gene: TRBV2
J gene: TRBJ2-1
clone size: many
D gene: TRBD2

CDR3 protein: CASSERDLGYGYTF
CDR3 DNA: TGTGCCAGCAGTGAGAGGGACTTAGGCTATGGCTACACCTTC
V gene: TRBV6-1
J gene: TRBJ1-2
clone size: few
D gene: .

CDR3 protein: CASSIDKRKGPSNQPQHF
CDR3 DNA: TGTGCCAGTAGTATAGATAAACGAAAAGGGCCTAGCAATCAGCCCCAGCATTTT
V gene: TRBV19
J gene: TRBJ1-5
clone size: .
D gene: .

CDR3 protein: CASSLTSGGNTEAFF
CDR3 DNA: TGTGCCAGCAGCTTAACTAGTGGTGGGAACACTGAAGCTTTCTTT
V gene: TRBV7-3
J gene: TRBJ1-1
clone size: many
D gene: .

CDR3 protein: CASSGGGQGNTIYF
CDR3 DNA: TGTGCCAGCAGCGGAGGGGGACAAGGAAACACCATATATTTT
V gene: TRBV9
J gene: TRBJ1-3
clone size: many
D gene: .

CDR3 protein: CSARDRVRRNEQFF
CDR3 DNA: TGCAGTGCGAGGGACAGAGTAAGGCGAAATGAGCAGTTCTTC
V gene: TRBV20-1
J gene: TRBJ2-1
clone size: .
D gene: TRBD1

CDR3 protein: CSARDLCDYNSPLHF
CDR3 DNA: TGCAGTGCTAGAGATCTGTGTGATTATAATTCACCCCTCCACTTT
V gene: TRBV20-1
J gene: TRBJ1-6
clone size: .
D gene: .

CDR3 protein: CASSSNDRTPGNEQFF
CDR3 DNA: TGTGCCAGCAGTTCCAATGACAGGACCCCGGGGAATGAGCAGTTCTTC
V gene: TRBV12-3/TRBV12-4
J gene: TRBJ2-1
clone size: .
D gene: .

CDR3 protein: CASSGTGGSPLDYGYTF
CDR3 DNA: TGTGCCAGCAGTGGGACAGGGGGCTCCCCATTGGACTATGGCTACACCTTC
V gene: TRBV6-1
J gene: TRBJ1-2
clone size: few
D gene: TRBD1

CDR3 protein: CASSAQTGYGVGEQFF
CDR3 DNA: TGTGCCAGCAGCGCACAGACAGGGTACGGCGTCGGTGAGCAGTTCTTC
V gene: TRBV9
J gene: TRBJ2-1
clone size: many
D gene: TRBD1

CDR3 protein: CASSLGLEVWTSGRNEQFF
CDR3 DNA: TGTGCCAGCAGTCTAGGGCTTGAAGTCTGGACTAGCGGGAGGAATGAGCAGTTCTTC
V gene: TRBV12-3/TRBV12-4
J gene: TRBJ2-1
clone size: once
D gene: TRBD2

CDR3 protein: CSARDLLGGVKETQYF
CDR3 DNA: TGCAGTGCTAGAGATCTCCTCGGCGGGGTCAAGGAGACCCAGTACTTC
V gene: TRBV20-1
J gene: TRBJ2-5
clone size: many
D gene: .